This T cell receptor beta chain was profiled in a study of cytomegalovirus exposure and HLA in healthy donors. Overall study results and limits: When analyzed later, a missense DCLRE1C variant was found to be linked to TCR beta V- and J-gene trimming.

The CDR3 loop spans 16 amino acids. Germline CDR1 and CDR2: LGHNA and YNFKEQ. Regarding this clone: As yet, its antigen is unknown.

The PCR was carried out with 60 Vbeta primers and 13 Jbeta primers. Using immunoSEQ multiplex PCR, the repertoire was profiled, and TCRdb retains in-frame clones only, with some absent. The sample includes a few hundred thousand clones, around 79% seen only once; the top ten take 0.2% to 0.25%. V usage is TRBV4-2 and J usage is TRBJ2-5, with 7 bases identical to TRBD1. The J call may be incorrect, as the DNA end agrees better with TRBJ2-7. Sequencing was carried out using PBMCs. The source is a girl aged 2-10 years in good health and CMV-seronegative. The CDR3 coding sequence is TGTGCCAGCAGCCAAGATGGGACAGCGCTCTCCTACGAGCAGTACTTC. Translating gives CASSQDGTALSYEQYF.